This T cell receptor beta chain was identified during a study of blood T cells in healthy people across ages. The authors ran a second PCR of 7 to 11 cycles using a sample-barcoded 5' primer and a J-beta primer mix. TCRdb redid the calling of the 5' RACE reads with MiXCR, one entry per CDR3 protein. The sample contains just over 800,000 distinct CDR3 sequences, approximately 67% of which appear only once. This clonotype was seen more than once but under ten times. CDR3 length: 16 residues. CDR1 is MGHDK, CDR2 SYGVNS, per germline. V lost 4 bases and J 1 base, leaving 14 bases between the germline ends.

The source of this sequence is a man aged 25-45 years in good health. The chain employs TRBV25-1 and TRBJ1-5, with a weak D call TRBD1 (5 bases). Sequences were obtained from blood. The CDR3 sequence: CASSADAGRSNQPQHF. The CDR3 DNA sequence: TGTGCCAGCAGTGCTGATGCGGGACGGAGCAATCAGCCCCAGCATTTT.